These 27 T cell receptor beta chains came from one sample sequenced in a study of blood T cell repertoires in COVID-19. Some clones are missing from TCRdb's copy, which holds only in-frame ones; the method was immunoSEQ multiplex PCR. Seen here are around 100,000 clones, 60% to 80% observed once, and the top ten hold approximately 9.8%. What was sequenced was peripheral blood. The source of these receptors is a man in his 60s with active or convalescent COVID-19.

This rearrangement joins TRBV19 to TRBJ2-1; the D gene is possibly TRBD1 (7 bases). The germline CDR1 and CDR2 sequences are LNHDA and SQIVND (reference sequence). The germline V and J ends were trimmed by 3 bases and 5 bases, with 11 bases remaining between them. The CDR3 totals 14 residues. CDR3 region: CASSMRRGDNEQFF. DNA for the CDR3: TGTGCCAGTAGTATGCGCAGGGGGGACAATGAGCAGTTCTTC.

The chain employs TRBV7-9 and TRBJ1-2; no clear D gene. Germline assignment: CDR1 SEHNR and CDR2 FQNEAQ (reference sequence). Trimming stripped 1 base from V and 4 bases from J, with 7 bases between. The CDR3 extends over 13 amino acids. CDR3 region: CASSLGVGYGYTF. CDR3 nucleotides: TGTGCCAGCAGCTTAGGCGTCGGCTATGGCTACACCTTC.

This chain uses TRBV5-1 with TRBJ2-3; tentatively, D is TRBD1 (6 bases). Looked up from germline, CDR1 is SGHRS and CDR2 is YFSETQ. V lost 6 bases and J lost 5, with 16 bases in between. The CDR3 loop spans 14 amino acids. The CDR3 spells CASTTGTIRDTQYF. The DNA of the CDR3 is TGCGCCAGCACCACCGGGACAATCAGAGATACGCAGTATTTT.

V is TRBV7-2 and J is TRBJ1-6; 7 nucleotides match TRBD1. The CDR3 covers 14 residues. Germline assignment: CDR1 SGHTA and CDR2 FQGNSA. The ends lost 4 bases at V and 9 bases at J; junction bases unmatched: 6. CDR3 region: CASSSGQTVSPLHF. CDR3 nucleotide sequence: TGTGCCAGCAGCTCGGGACAGACAGTTTCACCCCTCCACTTT.

The table lists this clone with a few counts. This sequence joins TRBV9 and TRBJ1-6, with D tentatively TRBD1 (6 bases). The germline V gene encodes CDR1 SGDLS and CDR2 YYNGEE. Trimming shortened V by 2 bases and J by 5 bases, and 11 bases separated the two germline ends. The CDR3 has 15 residues. CDR3 loop: CASSVTGGNNSPLHF. In DNA form, the CDR3 reads TGTGCCAGCAGCGTGACAGGTGGTAATAATTCACCCCTCCACTTT.

The gene calls are TRBV9 and TRBJ1-3, with TRBD1 matching over 9 bases. Per the germline V gene, CDR1 is SGDLS and CDR2 is YYNGEE. This CDR3 region has 18 residues. Trimming took 4 bases from V and 3 from J; bases not matched to a gene: 14. The CDR3 bases are TGTGCCAGCAGCACCCAGGGGACAGGGCCTTACCTTGGAAACACCATATATTTT. It yields the protein CASSTQGTGPYLGNTIYF.

The chain couples TRBV7-2 to TRBJ1-1; D is ambiguous. From germline, CDR1 is SGHTA and CDR2 FQGNSA. This CDR3 contains 13 residues. V shed 2 bases and J shed 4 bases, with 8 bases lying between them. CDR3 nucleotide sequence: TGTGCCAGCAGCTTATTACAGATCACTGAAGCTTTCTTT. Protein sequence: CASSLLQITEAFF.

Only a few counts were recorded for this clone. The chain uses TRBV27 and TRBJ2-1, with 10 bases matching TRBD2. Germline V CDR1 and CDR2: MNHEY, SMNVEV (reference sequence). The CDR3 is made up of 14 amino acids. V dropped 5 bases and J dropped 8; count of bases not matched to a gene: 6. CDR3 amino acids: CASSLLAGRHEQFF. CDR3 sequence (DNA): TGTGCCAGCAGTCTACTAGCGGGACGACATGAGCAGTTCTTC.

The chain links TRBV24-1 to TRBJ2-1, with D possibly matching TRBD1 (8 bases). CDR1 and CDR2 from the germline V gene are KGHDR and SFDVKD. The CDR3 extends over 18 amino acids. V shed 5 bases and J shed 1 base, with 20 bases lying between them. CDR3 amino acids: CATSGGQGREGSYNEQFF. As DNA, the CDR3 is TGTGCCACCAGTGGTGGACAGGGAAGGGAGGGATCCTACAATGAGCAGTTCTTC.

This clone was observed a few times. The V gene is TRBV20-1, the J gene TRBJ1-2; D remains unclear. With 5 bases removed from V and 8 bases from J, the gap between germline ends came to 12 bases. The CDR3 extends over 11 amino acids. The V gene's germline CDR1 is DFQATT and CDR2 SNEGSKA (reference sequence). The DNA for the CDR3 is TGCAGTGCTCCGTCCGGGGAGGGCTACACCTTC. Its protein is CSAPSGEGYTF.

This chain connects TRBV27 to TRBJ1-5, with TRBD1 as a possible D gene (5 bases). V was shortened by 5 bases and J by 10 bases, with 18 bases between the two germline ends. CDR1 is MNHEY, CDR2 SMNVEV, per germline (reference sequence). CDR3 length equals 14 residues. The CDR3 protein is CASSGSGTPFPQHF. The CDR3 coding sequence is TGTGCCAGCAGTGGATCCGGGACTCCCTTTCCCCAGCATTTT.

This chain links TRBV10-3 with TRBJ2-7; 10 bases are shared with TRBD2. Trimming cost V 5 bases and J 3 bases; bases outside gene matches: 7. Germline CDR1 reads ENHRY; CDR2 reads SYGVKD. This CDR3 has 15 amino acids. CDR3 in amino acids: CAISLAGDLGYEQYF. CDR3 nucleotide sequence: TGTGCCATCAGTCTAGCGGGAGATCTCGGCTACGAGCAGTACTTC.

The chain's CDR3 is CASSSGSGSTDTQYF. CDR3 coding DNA: TGTGCCAGTAGTAGTGGTAGCGGGAGCACAGATACGCAGTATTTT. The V and J genes are TRBV19 and TRBJ2-3, with 7 bases aligning to TRBD2. The CDR3 loop spans 15 amino acids. The junction had 4 bases not matched to a gene; V was cut back by 4 bases and J by 0 bases. Germline V gene sequence: CDR1 LNHDA, CDR2 SQIVND (reference sequence).

The genes are TRBV5-4 and TRBJ1-2, with TRBD1 identical over 10 bases. The CDR3 runs 15 residues. With V trimmed by 4 bases and J by 4 bases, 7 bases remained unmatched. Germline CDR1 and CDR2: SGHNT and YYREEE (reference sequence). In DNA, the CDR3 is TGTGCCAGCAGCGTAGCCGGGACAGGGGTCTATGGCTACACCTTC. Protein product: CASSVAGTGVYGYTF.

The gene calls are TRBV4-3 and TRBJ2-2; possibly TRBD2 for D (5 bases). The germline CDR1 and CDR2 sequences are LGHNA and YSLEER. Trimming pared 5 bases from V and 0 bases from J, leaving 7 bases between. The CDR3 runs 14 residues. The CDR3 DNA reads TGCGCCAGCAGCGGGAGAGCGAACACCGGGGAGCTGTTTTTT. Amino acids: CASSGRANTGELFF.

The genes are TRBV27 and TRBJ1-6; D call uncertain. The CDR3 has 13 residues. V dropped 4 bases and J dropped 9 bases, with 10 bases sitting between them. CDR1 is MNHEY, CDR2 SMNVEV, per germline (reference sequence). CDR3 in DNA: TGTGCCAGCAGTTATACATATGTTTCACCCCTCCACTTT. It codes for CASSYTYVSPLHF.

This clone came up once. The J gene is TRBJ2-4, the V gene TRBV2, with TRBD1 identical over 9 bases. The germline gives CDR1 SNHLY, CDR2 FYNNEI. This CDR3 is 17 amino acids long. V trimming: 6 bases; J trimming: 4 bases; junction bases outside the gene matches: 13. The CDR3 DNA reads as TGTGCCAGCAGACTTAGATCGGGACAGGGCCTTAAAAACATTCAGTACTTC. Protein sequence: CASRLRSGQGLKNIQYF.

Only one count was recorded for this clone. The chain has TRBV7-9 and TRBJ1-1, with TRBD1 matching over 7 bases. Germline loops: CDR1 SEHNR, CDR2 FQNEAQ (reference sequence). The CDR3 runs 14 residues. The V gene end was trimmed by 5 bases and the J gene end by 1 base; junction bases not matched to a gene: 4. The CDR3 nucleotides are TGTGCCAGCAGCCCCGACAGGGAGAACACTGAAGCTTTCTTT. Translating gives CASSPDRENTEAFF. Filled out from reference TRBV7-9 and TRBJ1-1, the complete variable domain reads DTGVSQNPRHKITKRGQNVTFRCDPISEHNRLYWYRQTLGQGPEFLTYFQNEAQLEKSRLLSDRFSAERPKGSFSTLEIQRTEQGDSAMYLCASSPDRENTEAFFGQGTRLTVV.

The V and J genes are TRBV19 and TRBJ1-5, with D possibly being TRBD1 (5 bases). Between the trimmed V and J ends, which lost 5 bases and 4 bases, there was a span of 12 bases. Per the germline V gene, CDR1 is LNHDA and CDR2 is SQIVND (reference sequence). This CDR3 has 14 residues. CDR3 loop: CASSAGLENQPQHF. The CDR3 coding sequence is TGTGCCAGTAGTGCAGGGTTAGAGAATCAGCCCCAGCATTTT.

The chain has TRBV19 and TRBJ2-2; 7 bases fit TRBD2. The germline CDR1 and CDR2 sequences are LNHDA and SQIVND (reference sequence). There are 14 residues in the CDR3. With V trimmed by 5 bases and J by 5 bases, 5 bases remained unmatched. The CDR3 bases are TGTGCCAGTAGTCCGCGGGGGTGGACCGGGGAGCTGTTTTTT. Protein: CASSPRGWTGELFF.

V usage is TRBV6-5 and J usage is TRBJ2-1; 10 positions match TRBD2. Germline-derived CDR1 and CDR2 are MNHEY and SVGAGI. Losses at the gene ends were 4 bases for V and 6 bases for J; bases not matched to a gene: 6. The CDR3 is 15 residues long. CDR3 DNA: TGTGCCAGCAGTTTGGCTAGCGGGAGCGGCAATGAGCAGTTCTTC. Translation gives CASSLASGSGNEQFF.

This chain links TRBV7-9 with TRBJ2-7, with no clear D. Trimming stripped 4 bases from V and 5 bases from J, with 6 bases between. In germline, CDR1 is SEHNR, CDR2 FQNEAQ (reference sequence). The CDR3 runs 11 residues. The CDR3 sequence: CASSYSDEQYF. The DNA for the CDR3 is TGTGCCAGCAGCTATTCGGACGAGCAGTACTTC.

This sequence joins TRBV19 and TRBJ1-5, with TRBD1 as a possible D gene (5 bases). Germline V gene sequence: CDR1 LNHDA, CDR2 SQIVND (reference sequence). The V and J ends lost 6 bases and 6 bases respectively, with 18 bases between them. CDR3 length equals 15 residues. The CDR3 nucleotides read TGTGCCAGTAGCTCCTCGGGGGGAAGCGGTCAGCCCCAGCATTTT. Translated, it gives CASSSSGGSGQPQHF.

This sequence joins TRBV28 and TRBJ2-1; TRBD1 aligns across 7 bases. Germline V CDR1 and CDR2: MDHEN, SYDVKM. V dropped 10 bases and J dropped 0; count of bases not matched to a gene: 3. CDR3 length: 13 residues. The CDR3 reads CATGDSSYNEQFF. CDR3 nucleotide sequence: TGTGCCACCGGGGACAGCTCCTACAATGAGCAGTTCTTC.

The V gene is TRBV2, the J gene TRBJ1-4; the D gene is possibly TRBD1 (5 bases). CDR1 and CDR2 from the germline V gene are SNHLY and FYNNEI. Trimming cost V 4 bases and J 16 bases, with 19 bases left between them. This CDR3 is 13 amino acids long. The CDR3 sequence: CASSALKGLLGFF. The CDR3 region has the DNA TGTGCCAGCAGTGCCCTCAAGGGACTCCTTGGGTTTTTT.

Here the CDR3 DNA reads TGTGCCAGCAGTGGAGCGGGAGGAGGCAAAAACATTCAGTACTTC. Its translation: CASSGAGGGKNIQYF. The rearrangement joins TRBV2 to TRBJ2-4; 9 nucleotides align to TRBD2. V trimming: 4 bases; J trimming: 3 bases; junction bases outside the gene matches: 4. The CDR3 sequence is 15 residues long. Germline V gives CDR1 SNHLY, CDR2 FYNNEI.

This clone has just one count. The chain combines TRBV6-5 with TRBJ2-1; 9 bases line up with TRBD2. Trimming cost V 6 bases and J 6 bases; bases outside gene matches: 9. From germline, CDR1 is MNHEY and CDR2 SVGAGI. The length of the CDR3 is 15 residues. CDR3 amino acids: CASRLSGSDSNEQFF. The CDR3 nucleotides read TGTGCCAGCAGACTTAGCGGGAGTGATTCCAATGAGCAGTTCTTC.